This passage covers 31 T cell receptor beta chains from one sample sequenced in a study of post-analysis software for immune sequencing data. Study observations and caveats: The study found TRBV5-6, TRBV5-1 and TRBV20-1 among five TRBV segments more frequent in patients than controls.

Unique molecular identifiers featured in each of the TCR beta cDNA libraries. TCRdb analysed the PCR reads with MiXCR anew, one entry per CDR3 protein. The sample lists hundreds of thousands of distinct CDR3 sequences; roughly 27% were seen once. These receptors have no identified antigens. The material sequenced was blood. The receptors originated from a girl under 18 with multiple sclerosis.

This clonotype was observed a handful of times. This chain connects TRBV5-1 to TRBJ2-3; a possible D gene is TRBD2 (6 bases). The CDR3 consists of 16 residues. V was cut by 5 bases and J by 0 bases, with 16 bases left in between. Germline V lookup: CDR1 SGHRS, CDR2 YFSETQ. The CDR3, as DNA: TGCGCCAGCAGGCGGGACGGCCTTCCTAGCACAGATACGCAGTATTTT. It encodes CASRRDGLPSTDTQYF.

V and J are TRBV4-2 and TRBJ2-5; 7 bases align to TRBD2. The V gene end was trimmed by 3 bases and the J gene end by 1 base; junction bases not matched to a gene: 2. The V gene's germline CDR1 is LGHNA and CDR2 YNFKEQ. This CDR3 spans 14 amino acids. The CDR3 loop reads CASSHWTSQETQYF. CDR3 nucleotide sequence: TGTGCCAGCAGCCACTGGACTAGCCAAGAGACCCAGTACTTC.

The chain has TRBV11-2 and TRBJ2-2; D is uncertain. The ends were cut back, 5 bases at V and 6 bases at J, with 10 bases in the middle. Germline assignment: CDR1 SGHAT and CDR2 FQNNGV. The CDR3 loop spans 13 amino acids. CDR3: CASSPTQAGELFF. CDR3 DNA: TGTGCCAGCAGCCCAACGCAGGCCGGGGAGCTGTTTTTT.

V and J are TRBV7-8 and TRBJ1-1, with TRBD1 matching over 8 bases. Germline loops: CDR1 SGHVS, CDR2 FQNEAQ. Trimming took 7 bases from V and 3 from J; bases not matched to a gene: 7. The CDR3 runs to 14 residues. DNA of the CDR3: TGTGCCAGCACCCGGACAGGGCGGGACACTGAAGCTTTCTTT. Encoded protein: CASTRTGRDTEAFF.

The genes are TRBV5-5 and TRBJ1-5; D is ambiguous. Deletions cut 0 bases from V and 6 bases from J, with 10 bases between. Germline CDR1 SGHKS, CDR2 YYEKEE (reference sequence). This CDR3 contains 14 residues. CDR3 protein: CASSLVGEGQPQHF. CDR3 in DNA: TGTGCCAGCAGCTTGGTCGGGGAAGGTCAGCCCCAGCATTTT.

The chain employs TRBV29-1 and TRBJ2-5; 11 bases align to TRBD2. The J call could be wrong; TRBJ2-7 is a better fit for the DNA end. Per the germline V gene, CDR1 is SQVTM and CDR2 is ANQGSEA. The CDR3 runs 13 residues. CDR3 protein: CSVGLAGGREQYF. The DNA for the CDR3 is TGCAGCGTTGGGCTAGCGGGAGGTCGCGAGCAGTACTTC.

This chain uses TRBV7-9 with TRBJ1-2; 7 bases match TRBD1. CDR1 and CDR2 (germline): SEHNR, FQNEAQ (reference sequence). The CDR3 sequence is 13 residues long. The ends lost 1 base at V and 6 bases at J; junction bases unmatched: 2. CDR3 sequence reads: CASSLGQGHGYTF. The CDR3, as DNA: TGTGCCAGCAGCTTAGGACAGGGCCATGGCTACACCTTC.

CDR3 sequence reads: CSASPAGVWGEQYF. DNA for the CDR3: TGCAGTGCTTCTCCAGCGGGAGTATGGGGCGAGCAGTACTTC. The V gene is TRBV20-1, the J gene TRBJ2-5; 8 bases agree with TRBD2. The DNA end is more similar to TRBJ2-7, so the J call may be wrong. This CDR3 is 14 amino acids long. CDR1 is DFQATT, CDR2 SNEGSKA, per germline (reference sequence).

This clonotype has a handful of counts. V usage is TRBV29-1 and J usage is TRBJ2-7, with TRBD2 as a possible D gene (6 bases). V shed 2 bases and J shed 2 bases, with 16 bases lying between them. The V gene's germline CDR1 is SQVTM and CDR2 ANQGSEA. The CDR3 consists of 15 residues. CDR3 region: CSVELMGDFAYEQYF. The CDR3 DNA reads as TGCAGCGTTGAACTTATGGGGGACTTTGCCTACGAGCAGTACTTC.

This chain uses TRBV7-9 with TRBJ2-3; 7 bases match TRBD1. CDR3 length equals 16 residues. Germline lookup yields CDR1 SEHNR and CDR2 FQNEAQ (reference sequence). Trimming at V came to 5 bases and at J to 2 bases, leaving 10 bases not matched to a gene. The CDR3 region is CASSPKGQIYTDTQYF. CDR3 nucleotides: TGTGCCAGCAGCCCGAAGGGACAGATCTACACAGATACGCAGTATTTT.

With respect to this clonotype: An end of the junction does not agree with germline; a read error may underlie this. V usage is TRBV27 and J usage is TRBJ2-3; a possible D gene is TRBD2 (5 bases). The germline CDR1 and CDR2 sequences are MNHEY and SMNVEV (reference sequence). There are 13 residues in the CDR3. The chain's CDR3 is CASSLGRADTRYF. The CDR3, as DNA: TGTGCCAGCAGTTTAGGGCGGGCAGATACGCGGTATTTT.

V usage is TRBV20-1 and J usage is TRBJ2-1, with D perhaps being TRBD1 or TRBD2 (5 bases each). CDR3 size: 15 residues. Germline-derived CDR1 and CDR2 are DFQATT and SNEGSKA (reference sequence). The V end was cut by 7 bases, the J end by 1 base, with 17 bases between. CDR3 protein: CSGPYEGPSYNEQFF. The CDR3 region has the DNA TGCAGTGGCCCTTACGAGGGGCCATCCTACAATGAGCAGTTCTTC.

This sequence joins TRBV20-1 and TRBJ2-7, with 9 positions matching TRBD2. Germline V gene sequence: CDR1 DFQATT, CDR2 SNEGSKA (reference sequence). The V gene end was trimmed by 4 bases and the J gene end by 0 bases; junction bases not matched to a gene: 7. The CDR3 is made up of 15 amino acids. The CDR3 loop is CSATKSGRSSYEQYF. CDR3 DNA sequence: TGCAGTGCTACAAAAAGCGGGAGGAGCTCCTACGAGCAGTACTTC.

This clonotype was observed a few times. The rearrangement uses TRBV20-1 and TRBJ1-5; 10 bases line up with TRBD1. The CDR3 totals 16 residues. V lost 2 bases, J lost 4 bases, and 8 bases stayed unmatched. Germline V gives CDR1 DFQATT, CDR2 SNEGSKA (reference sequence). The CDR3 sequence: CSARNGGQGPNQPQHF. For the CDR3, the DNA is TGCAGTGCTAGAAATGGGGGACAGGGGCCAAATCAGCCCCAGCATTTT.

The chain carries TRBV24-1 and TRBJ2-1, with a possible D match to TRBD2 (6 bases). The CDR3 loop spans 14 amino acids. Trimming shortened V by 4 bases and J by 5 bases, and 11 bases separated the two germline ends. Per the germline V gene, CDR1 is KGHDR and CDR2 is SFDVKD. CDR3 region: CATSEPTSHNEQFF. The CDR3, as DNA: TGTGCCACCAGTGAACCGACTAGTCACAATGAGCAGTTCTTC.

This clonotype was observed a few times. This chain links TRBV6-5 with TRBJ2-7; D may be TRBD1 (6 bases). The germline V gene has CDR1 MNHEY and CDR2 SVGAGI. Trimming took off 0 bases at V and 6 bases at J, with 24 bases between the two ends. This CDR3 has 18 amino acids. CDR3 sequence: CASSYSKDSLGLLGEQYF. CDR3 DNA: TGTGCCAGCAGTTACTCGAAGGACAGCTTGGGATTATTGGGCGAGCAGTACTTC.

This clonotype occurred once. The chain recombines TRBV20-1 with TRBJ1-2; D remains ambiguous. Germline V gene sequence: CDR1 DFQATT, CDR2 SNEGSKA (reference sequence). The V gene lost 0 bases and the J gene lost 5 bases, with 16 bases spanning the gap. There are 15 residues in the CDR3. The CDR3 DNA sequence: TGCAGTGCTAGAGATATACAGAGTCAAATTTATGGCTACACCTTC. Amino acids: CSARDIQSQIYGYTF.

This clonotype has a handful of counts. The chain has TRBV6-5 and TRBJ2-3, with D maybe TRBD2 (5 bases). From germline, CDR1 is MNHEY and CDR2 SVGAGI. The V gene lost 8 bases and the J gene lost 3 bases, with 12 bases spanning the gap. The CDR3 is made up of 13 amino acids. CDR3 bases: TGTGCCAGCGAGAATCTAGCAACAGATACGCAGTATTTT. It specifies CASENLATDTQYF.

This chain links TRBV12-3 or TRBV12-4 with TRBJ2-1; D is possibly TRBD1 (5 bases). This CDR3 is built from 14 residues. V lost 8 bases and J lost 8, with 19 bases in between. In nucleotides, the CDR3 is TGTGCCAGCGATCTCACAGGACGGGCGGATGAGCAGTTCTTC. Protein: CASDLTGRADEQFF.

The V call is TRBV6-5, the J call TRBJ1-2, with D unclear. Trimming took off 7 bases at V and 4 bases at J, with 16 bases between the two ends. The CDR3 spans 14 residues. The germline V gene encodes CDR1 MNHEY and CDR2 SVGAGI. The CDR3 region is CASTRRYVGYGYTF. CDR3 DNA: TGTGCCAGCACCCGGAGGTACGTGGGCTATGGCTACACCTTC.

The V gene is TRBV12-3 or TRBV12-4, the J gene TRBJ2-3; TRBD2 might be the D (6 bases). The CDR3 contains 16 residues. V lost 5 bases, J lost 2 bases, and 17 bases lay in between. This CDR3 reads CASSLSRLDVTDTQYF. The CDR3 DNA follows: TGTGCCAGCAGTCTATCCCGACTAGATGTCACAGATACGCAGTATTTT.

V and J are TRBV24-1 and TRBJ1-5; 8 positions match TRBD1. The CDR3 is made up of 14 amino acids. V lost 7 bases to trimming and J lost 4 bases; unmatched junction nucleotides: 5. CDR1 is KGHDR and CDR2 is SFDVKD in the germline V gene. The CDR3 bases are TGTGCCACCAGGGCGACAGGGGCTAATCAGCCCCAGCATTTT. The encoded protein is CATRATGANQPQHF.

V usage is TRBV7-2 and J usage is TRBJ2-1; either TRBD1 or TRBD2 may supply D (6 bases each). The CDR3 length is 16 residues. Deletions cut 2 bases from V and 13 bases from J, with 24 bases between. Germline CDR1 reads SGHTA; CDR2 reads FQGNSA. As DNA, the CDR3 is TGTGCCAGCAGCTTAAGGGGGGAGGACAACCAAGAGACCCAGTTCTTC. Its protein is CASSLRGEDNQETQFF. The full variable domain, completed using reference TRBV7-2 and TRBJ2-1, is GAGVSQSPSNKVTEKGKDVELRCDPISGHTALYWYRQSLGQGLEFLIYFQGNSAPDKSGLPSDRFSAERTGGSVSTLTIQRTQQEDSAVYLCASSLRGEDNQETQFFGPGTRLTVL.

This chain links TRBV20-1 with TRBJ1-2; possible D gene TRBD1, 5 bases. With 6 bases removed from V and 8 bases from J, the gap between germline ends came to 16 bases. CDR3 length: 12 residues. Germline CDR1 DFQATT, CDR2 SNEGSKA (reference sequence). DNA of the CDR3: TGCAGTGCCATAGGGGCAACGATGGGCTACACCTTC. It translates to CSAIGATMGYTF.

This clonotype was seen repeatedly, ten times or more. The chain has TRBV29-1 and TRBJ2-7; D is possibly TRBD1 (5 bases). V was trimmed by 1 base and J by 2 bases, leaving 9 bases between them. CDR1 SQVTM and CDR2 ANQGSEA come from the germline V gene. The CDR3 totals 13 residues. The CDR3 region is CSVEGQPAYEQYF. The DNA for the CDR3 is TGCAGCGTTGAAGGACAGCCTGCCTACGAGCAGTACTTC.

This chain connects TRBV25-1 to TRBJ2-1; no clear D gene. Trimming shortened V by 0 bases and J by 7 bases, and 19 bases separated the two germline ends. The CDR3 length is 17 residues. Germline V gene data show CDR1 as MGHDK and CDR2 as SYGVNS. This CDR3 reads CASSEYTAAIDLNEQFF. The CDR3 region has the DNA TGTGCCAGCAGTGAATATACGGCAGCAATAGACCTGAATGAGCAGTTCTTC.

This clonotype was recorded a few times. The CDR3 spells CASRADRPGYTF. The CDR3 DNA reads TGTGCCAGCCGGGCCGACAGGCCCGGCTACACCTTC. This chain joins TRBV2 and TRBJ1-2; a possible D gene is TRBD1 (6 bases). CDR3 length equals 12 residues. CDR1 and CDR2 (germline): SNHLY, FYNNEI. Trimming stripped 8 bases from V and 8 bases from J, with 15 bases between.

Ten or more counts support this clonotype. V and J are TRBV11-2 and TRBJ2-3; no firm D call. Germline V gives CDR1 SGHAT, CDR2 FQNNGV. V lost 5 bases and J 3 bases, leaving 6 bases between the germline ends. The length of the CDR3 is 12 residues. Here the CDR3 DNA reads TGTGCCAGCAGCGGGTGGACAGATACGCAGTATTTT. This sequence encodes CASSGWTDTQYF. Together with reference TRBV11-2 and TRBJ2-3, the CDR3 gives the full variable domain: EAGVAQSPRYKIIEKRQSVAFWCNPISGHATLYWYQQILGQGPKLLIQFQNNGVVDDSQLPKDRFSAERLKGVDSTLKIQPAKLEDSAVYLCASSGWTDTQYFGPGTRLTVL.

This clonotype was seen a handful of times. The chain has TRBV6-5 and TRBJ1-2; D is undetermined. There are 17 residues in the CDR3. V gave up 1 base and J gave up 2 bases, with 17 bases separating them. Germline CDR1 is MNHEY and CDR2 is SVGAGI. This chain's CDR3 is CASSYLASRTDNYGYTF. Written as DNA, the CDR3 is TGTGCCAGCAGTTACTTGGCCTCCAGGACCGACAACTATGGCTACACCTTC.

The rearrangement joins TRBV6-1 to TRBJ1-2; D perhaps matches TRBD1 (5 bases). V lost 2 bases to trimming and J lost 4 bases, with 14 bases between them. The CDR3 length is 15 residues. Germline V gene data show CDR1 as MNHNS and CDR2 as SASEGT. The CDR3 bases are TGTGCCAGCAGTGAACTTTCCAGGGTATCCTATGGCTACACCTTC. Its translation is CASSELSRVSYGYTF.

This clonotype showed up just a few times. The chain joins TRBV20-1 to TRBJ2-5; D gene unclear. CDR1 and CDR2 from the germline V gene are DFQATT and SNEGSKA (reference sequence). The CDR3 length is 11 residues. Trimming pared 6 bases from V and 5 bases from J, leaving 10 bases between. The CDR3 DNA reads TGCAGTGCCATGACCGGGGAGACCCAGTACTTC. It yields the protein CSAMTGETQYF.